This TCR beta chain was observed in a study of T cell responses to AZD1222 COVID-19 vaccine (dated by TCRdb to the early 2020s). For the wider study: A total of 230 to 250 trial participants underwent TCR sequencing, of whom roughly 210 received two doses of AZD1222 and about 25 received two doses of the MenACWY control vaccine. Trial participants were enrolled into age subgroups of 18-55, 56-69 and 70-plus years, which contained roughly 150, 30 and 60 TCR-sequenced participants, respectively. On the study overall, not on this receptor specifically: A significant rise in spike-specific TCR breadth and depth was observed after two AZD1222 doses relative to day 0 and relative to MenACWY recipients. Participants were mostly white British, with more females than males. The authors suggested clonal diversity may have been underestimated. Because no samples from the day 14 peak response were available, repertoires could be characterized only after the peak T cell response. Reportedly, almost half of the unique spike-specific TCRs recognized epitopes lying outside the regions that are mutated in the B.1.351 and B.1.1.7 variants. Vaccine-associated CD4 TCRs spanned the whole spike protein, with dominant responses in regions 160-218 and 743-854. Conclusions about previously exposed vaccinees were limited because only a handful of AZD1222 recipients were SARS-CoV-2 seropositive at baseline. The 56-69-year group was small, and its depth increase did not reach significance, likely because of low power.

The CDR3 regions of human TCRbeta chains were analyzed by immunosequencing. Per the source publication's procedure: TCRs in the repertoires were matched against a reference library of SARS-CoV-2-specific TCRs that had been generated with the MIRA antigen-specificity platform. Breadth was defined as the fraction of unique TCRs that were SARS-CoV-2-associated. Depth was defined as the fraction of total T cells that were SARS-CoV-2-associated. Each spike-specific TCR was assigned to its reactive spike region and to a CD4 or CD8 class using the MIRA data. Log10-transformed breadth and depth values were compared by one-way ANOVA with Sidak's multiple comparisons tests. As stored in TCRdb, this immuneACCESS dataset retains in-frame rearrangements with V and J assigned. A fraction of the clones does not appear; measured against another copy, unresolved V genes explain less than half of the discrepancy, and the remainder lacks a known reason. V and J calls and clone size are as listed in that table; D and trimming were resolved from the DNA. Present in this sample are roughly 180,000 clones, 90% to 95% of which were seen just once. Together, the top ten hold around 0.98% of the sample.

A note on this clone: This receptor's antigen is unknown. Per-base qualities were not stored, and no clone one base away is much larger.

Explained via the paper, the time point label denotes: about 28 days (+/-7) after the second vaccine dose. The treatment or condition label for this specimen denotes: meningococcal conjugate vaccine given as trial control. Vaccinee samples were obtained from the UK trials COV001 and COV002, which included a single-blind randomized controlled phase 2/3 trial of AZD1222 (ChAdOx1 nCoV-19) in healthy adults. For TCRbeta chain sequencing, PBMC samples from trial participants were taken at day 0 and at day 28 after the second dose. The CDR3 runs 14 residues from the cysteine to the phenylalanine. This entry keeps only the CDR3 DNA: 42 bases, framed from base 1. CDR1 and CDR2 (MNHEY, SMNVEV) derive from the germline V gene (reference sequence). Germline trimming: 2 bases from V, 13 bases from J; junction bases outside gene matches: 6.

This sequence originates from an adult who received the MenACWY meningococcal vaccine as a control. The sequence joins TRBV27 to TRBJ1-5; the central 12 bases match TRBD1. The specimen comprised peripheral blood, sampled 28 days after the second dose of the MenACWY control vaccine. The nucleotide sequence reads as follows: TGTGCCAGCAGTTTAAACGGGGACAGGGGGCCTCAGCATTTT. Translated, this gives CASSLNGDRGPQHF.